The 17 T cell receptor beta chains given below trace back to one sample, sequenced in a study of cytomegalovirus exposure and HLA in healthy donors. Primers: 60 Vbeta forward and 13 Jbeta reverse. The data were produced by immunoSEQ multiplex PCR, yet TCRdb's version contains in-frame clones alone and is incomplete. The sample shows about 110,000 clones, 76% of them seen only once. The material sequenced was PBMCs. These receptors all come from a woman aged 50 to 60 in good health and CMV-seropositive.

This sequence joins TRBV9 and TRBJ2-2; 14 bases match TRBD2. Per the germline V gene, CDR1 is SGDLS and CDR2 is YYNGEE. The CDR3 is made up of 19 amino acids. Germline trimming cut 2 bases from V and 3 bases from J; bases unmatched to any gene: 9. CDR3 amino acids: CASSVTRGLAGVDTGELFF. CDR3 nucleotide sequence: TGTGCCAGCAGCGTTACTCGGGGACTAGCGGGAGTGGACACCGGGGAGCTGTTTTTT.

The V gene is TRBV7-8, the J gene TRBJ2-7; the D gene is possibly TRBD1 (5 bases). In germline, CDR1 is SGHVS, CDR2 FQNEAQ. This CDR3 has 16 residues. V was pared by 1 base and J by 3 bases, with 16 bases between. The CDR3 DNA reads TGTGCCAGCAGCTTAGGCCAGGGCAAGAAACTCTACGAGCAGTACTTC. Translation: CASSLGQGKKLYEQYF.

In the case of this clone: Compared with germline, one end of the junction differs, possibly owing to a read error. The chain uses TRBV5-1 and TRBJ2-7; maybe TRBD1 (6 bases). CDR3 length equals 11 residues. Germline lookup yields CDR1 SGHRS and CDR2 YFSETQ. CDR3 sequence reads: CASSLEGDKHF. The CDR3 region has the DNA TGCGCCAGCAGCTTGGAAGGGGACAAACACTTC.

This clone was picked up one time. The same CDR3 is also encoded by other DNA sequences in this sample. V usage is TRBV9 and J usage is TRBJ2-1; D not resolved. CDR1 and CDR2 from the germline V gene are SGDLS and YYNGEE. The CDR3 covers 12 residues. Deletions cut 0 bases from V and 7 bases from J, with 5 bases between. The CDR3 is CASSVVQNEQFF. The DNA for the CDR3 is TGTGCCAGCAGCGTAGTACAGAATGAGCAGTTCTTC.

The chain carries TRBV27 and TRBJ1-1; D may be TRBD1 (6 bases). The V end was cut by 2 bases, the J end by 1 base, with 8 bases between. Germline V gene data show CDR1 as MNHEY and CDR2 as SMNVEV (reference sequence). The CDR3 totals 14 residues. The CDR3 sequence: CASSLQGSNTEAFF. The CDR3 nucleotides are TGTGCCAGCAGTTTACAGGGGTCGAACACTGAAGCTTTCTTT.

On this clone itself: Other DNA variants within this sample encode the same CDR3. This chain uses TRBV7-3 with TRBJ2-2, with a tentative D call TRBD2 (5 bases). The CDR3 length is 14 residues. Trimming took off 2 bases at V and 1 base at J, with 5 bases between the two ends. CDR1 is SGHTA, CDR2 FQGTGA, per germline. The CDR3 DNA follows: TGTGCCAGCAGCTTAGGAGGGAACACCGGGGAGCTGTTTTTT. Encoded protein: CASSLGGNTGELFF.

The chain joins TRBV7-2 to TRBJ2-3, with 7 bases that match TRBD1. The V gene end was trimmed by 2 bases and the J gene end by 2 bases; junction bases not matched to a gene: 7. Germline V CDR1 and CDR2: SGHTA, FQGNSA. The CDR3 contains 16 residues. CDR3 loop: CASSLSGTDITDTQYF. CDR3 bases: TGTGCCAGCAGCTTATCCGGGACAGATATCACAGATACGCAGTATTTT. Together with reference TRBV7-2 and TRBJ2-3, the CDR3 gives the full variable domain: GAGVSQSPSNKVTEKGKDVELRCDPISGHTALYWYRQSLGQGLEFLIYFQGNSAPDKSGLPSDRFSAERTGGSVSTLTIQRTQQEDSAVYLCASSLSGTDITDTQYFGPGTRLTVL.

The chain is built from TRBV7-8 and TRBJ1-1; D might be TRBD1 (6 bases). The CDR3 length is 14 residues. The germline V gene encodes CDR1 SGHVS and CDR2 FQNEAQ. Trimming pared 4 bases from V and 6 bases from J, leaving 15 bases between. The CDR3 coding sequence is TGTGCCAGCAGCTCACACAGGGCCAGGGCTGAAGCTTTCTTT. Residues: CASSSHRARAEAFF.

The V call is TRBV6-5, the J call TRBJ2-6; D is unclear. With 4 bases removed from V and 2 bases from J, the gap between germline ends came to 9 bases. The CDR3 totals 15 residues. The germline V gene has CDR1 MNHEY and CDR2 SVGAGI. Written as DNA, the CDR3 is TGTGCCAGCAGTTTCGTAGAGGCTGGGGCCAACGTCCTGACTTTC. Translated: CASSFVEAGANVLTF.

The genes are TRBV9 and TRBJ2-3; TRBD2 might be the D (6 bases). The V end was cut by 0 bases, the J end by 6 bases, with 14 bases between. CDR1 and CDR2 (germline): SGDLS, YYNGEE. The CDR3 totals 15 residues. CDR3 amino acids: CASSVGGVTVDTQYF. The CDR3 DNA reads TGTGCCAGCAGCGTAGGGGGGGTGACGGTCGATACGCAGTATTTT.

As to this clone: The sample has other DNA sequences that encode this CDR3 too. The genes are TRBV19 and TRBJ2-3; TRBD1 aligns across 7 bases. The germline V gene has CDR1 LNHDA and CDR2 SQIVND (reference sequence). The CDR3 runs to 14 residues. V lost 3 bases, J lost 2 bases, and 2 bases stayed unmatched. The CDR3 DNA sequence: TGTGCCAGTAGTATTGGACAGGTCACAGATACGCAGTATTTT. Protein: CASSIGQVTDTQYF.

Turning to this clone: The junction departs from germline at one end; a sequencing error may be responsible. The chain has TRBV10-3 and TRBJ1-1, with 10 nucleotides matching TRBD1. CDR3 length equals 17 residues. Per germline, CDR1 ENHRY and CDR2 SYGVKD. CDR3 nucleotide sequence: TGTGCCATCAATGAGCCAAGGACCGGGACAGGGGACACTGAAGCTTTCTTT. Encoded protein: CAINEPRTGTGDTEAFF.

The chain links TRBV27 to TRBJ2-5; 10 bases agree with TRBD1. Germline V gene sequence: CDR1 MNHEY, CDR2 SMNVEV (reference sequence). The trim removed 3 bases at V and 6 bases at J, leaving 13 bases unmatched. The CDR3 contains 17 residues. As DNA, the CDR3 is TGTGCCAGCAGTTTGAGGCTGGGAGACAGGGGGCAACAGACCCAGTACTTC. Encoded protein: CASSLRLGDRGQQTQYF.

The chain is built from TRBV7-3 and TRBJ2-2, with a possible D match to TRBD2 (5 bases). Trimming took off 11 bases at V and 5 bases at J, with 15 bases between the two ends. Germline assignment: CDR1 SGHTA and CDR2 FQGTGA. The CDR3 covers 13 residues. The CDR3 sequence: CASPVGVTGELFF. The CDR3 DNA follows: TGTGCCTCCCCCGTCGGGGTAACCGGGGAGCTGTTTTTT.

The chain is built from TRBV7-3 and TRBJ1-1; D gene ambiguous. This CDR3 region has 13 residues. Trimming took off 3 bases at V and 8 bases at J, with 13 bases between the two ends. Germline CDR1 SGHTA, CDR2 FQGTGA. The CDR3 loop reads CASSFQTGREAFF. CDR3 sequence (DNA): TGTGCCAGCAGCTTTCAAACGGGTCGGGAAGCTTTCTTT.

The table lists this clone with a few counts. The same CDR3 arises from other DNA sequences in this sample as well. The gene calls are TRBV7-3 and TRBJ2-2, with D tentatively TRBD1 (6 bases). In germline, CDR1 is SGHTA, CDR2 FQGTGA. The CDR3 loop spans 14 amino acids. V lost 3 bases and J lost 5, with 10 bases in between. CDR3 amino acids: CASSLGQGTGELFF. As DNA, the CDR3 is TGTGCCAGCAGCTTGGGACAAGGGACCGGGGAGCTGTTTTTT.

This clone was picked up a small number of times. This sample includes further DNA sequences coding for the same CDR3. The CDR3 bases are TGTGCCAGCTCACCTCTAGCGGGGGAGTACAATGAGCAGTTCTTC. Its translation: CASSPLAGEYNEQFF. The V gene is TRBV18, the J gene TRBJ2-1, with 10 bases lining up with TRBD2. J gave up 4 bases and V 3 bases, and 3 bases lay outside the gene matches. The CDR3 extends over 15 amino acids. Germline V gene sequence: CDR1 KGHSH, CDR2 LQKENI.